A selection of T cell receptor beta chains follows, all from one sample in a study of blood T cell repertoires in COVID-19. Measured with immunoSEQ multiplex PCR; TCRdb has only the in-frame clones, and not every one. The table lists more than 95,000 clones, roughly four fifths of them singletons. Input material: peripheral blood. Every receptor here comes from a man in his sixties with acute or convalescent COVID-19. Each CDR3 is given with its conserved first and last residue. The D gene is left open where the match is weak. Size tells how often a clone was seen (once, few, many) or the class of an expanded clone, and some rows leave it out.

DNA: TGCGCCAGCAGCAACCGGGACAGGGAGTTCTTC
CDR3: CASSNRDREFF
V: TRBV5-1
D: TRBD1
J: TRBJ2-1
size: .

DNA: TGTGCCAGCAGGCCAGCGGGAGTGTCCTACGAGCAGTACTTC
CDR3: CASRPAGVSYEQYF
V: TRBV28
D: TRBD2
J: TRBJ2-7
size: few

DNA: TGTGCCAGCTCACCACCGGCAGGAGAGACCCAGTACTTC
CDR3: CASSPPAGETQYF
V: TRBV18
D: .
J: TRBJ2-5
size: .

DNA: TGTGCCAGCAGTGAAAACGGGGGAATCTACGAGCAGTACTTC
CDR3: CASSENGGIYEQYF
V: TRBV6-1
D: .
J: TRBJ2-7
size: .

DNA: TGCGCCAGCAGCCAAGATTTGACGATAGCGGGCAATGAGCAGTTCTTC
CDR3: CASSQDLTIAGNEQFF
V: TRBV4-3
D: TRBD2
J: TRBJ2-1
size: .

DNA: TGTGCCAGTAGTGCTCGGGACAGGTCCTCTTCACCCCTCCACTTT
CDR3: CASSARDRSSSPLHF
V: TRBV19
D: TRBD1
J: TRBJ1-6
size: .

DNA: TGTGCCAGCAGCTTAGGGCCCAATGAGCAGTTCTTC
CDR3: CASSLGPNEQFF
V: TRBV11-3
D: .
J: TRBJ2-1
size: .

DNA: TGTGCCTGGACCAACCGACGGACTAGCGGGATATACAATGAGCAGTTCTTC
CDR3: CAWTNRRTSGIYNEQFF
V: TRBV30
D: TRBD2
J: TRBJ2-1
size: .

DNA: TGTGCCAGCACTAACAGGGGGAACACTGAAGCTTTCTTT
CDR3: CASTNRGNTEAFF
V: TRBV2
D: TRBD1
J: TRBJ1-1
size: .

DNA: TGCGCCAGCAGCCTTGCTATGAGCGAGACCAACGTCCTGACTTTC
CDR3: CASSLAMSETNVLTF
V: TRBV5-1
D: .
J: TRBJ2-6
size: .

DNA: TGTGCCAGCAGTTACTATAGCGGACATACAGATACGCAGTATTTT
CDR3: CASSYYSGHTDTQYF
V: TRBV6-2/TRBV6-3
D: .
J: TRBJ2-3
size: .

DNA: TGTGCCAGCAGTTTTAAGGGGACACTAGCGGGGTCGGAAGAGACCCAGTACTTC
CDR3: CASSFKGTLAGSEETQYF
V: TRBV27
D: TRBD2
J: TRBJ2-5
size: .

DNA: TGTGCCAGCTCACCTGGGGGACTTCTCTACGAGCAGTACTTC
CDR3: CASSPGGLLYEQYF
V: TRBV18
D: .
J: TRBJ2-7
size: .